Described below is a single T cell receptor (beta chain) sequence and its context. Its target is unknown. The germline CDR1 and CDR2 sequences are MNHEY and SMNVEV (reference sequence). The V gene lost 8 bases and the J gene lost 5 bases, with 19 bases spanning the gap. This CDR3 has 15 residues. TCRdb fed the reads into MiXCR, producing one record per CDR3 protein. Here the sample spans around 710,000 distinct CDR3 sequences, 29% being singletons. The sample originates from a study of T cell repertoires in cytomegalovirus infection. Broader study findings: The study identified carriers of CMV plus the relevant HLA from cumulative public TCR beta family frequency. The ex vivo response showed dominance by HLA-C-restricted CMV-specific TCR beta clonotypes.

The chain couples TRBV27 to TRBJ1-5, with D perhaps TRBD1 (6 bases). The source of this sequence is a human donor in good health (CMV status not recorded). Some clones in this sample may be carry-over from other donors' samples. This specimen consisted of cultured CD8+ T cells from PBMCs, obtained from culture after CMV antigen stimulation. DNA for the CDR3: TGTGCCAGCGGGCTAGTGGGGGCAGGGGATCAGCCCCAGCATTTT. This translates into CASGLVGAGDQPQHF.